The rows below give T cell receptor beta chains drawn from one sample of a study of early T cells in non-severe SARS-CoV-2 infection. TCRdb processed the 5' RACE reads anew with MiXCR; each CDR3 protein has one entry. The data contain fewer than 85,000 distinct CDR3 sequences, approximately 13% of them singletons. The source material was whole blood. The origin of the receptors is an adult who was a healthcare worker with PCR-confirmed SARS-CoV-2 infection or an uninfected control (not recorded which). Each CDR3 is given with its conserved first and last residue. D genes are given only for firm matches. Size tells how often a clone was seen (once, few, many) or the class of an expanded clone, and some rows leave it out.

v_call	j_call	d_call	clone_size	cdr3_aa	cdr3_nt
TRBV20-1	TRBJ1-2	.	many	CSARGTGDSFDTF	TGCAGTGCTAGGGGAACGGGGGACTCATTCGACACCTTC
TRBV5-1	TRBJ2-1	.	few	CASSLEGGGLRLGPYNEQFF	TGCGCCAGCAGCTTGGAGGGAGGGGGCCTAAGGCTTGGCCCCTACAATGAGCAGTTCTTC
TRBV7-8	TRBJ1-5	.	few	CASSLEVSNQPQHF	TGTGCCAGCAGCTTAGAGGTTAGCAATCAGCCCCAGCATTTT
TRBV30	TRBJ2-1	TRBD2	few	CAWSDETSGSSYNEQFF	TGTGCCTGGAGTGACGAGACTAGCGGGAGCTCCTACAATGAGCAGTTCTTC
TRBV5-4	TRBJ1-4	.	.	CASRLPGPSEKLFF	TGTGCCAGCCGCTTGCCCGGACCGAGTGAAAAACTGTTTTTT
TRBV6-5	TRBJ2-5	.	few	CASSYSSTRGETQYF	TGTGCCAGCAGTTACTCGAGTACCAGGGGAGAGACCCAGTACTTC
TRBV28	TRBJ1-2	.	.	CASKETAGYTF	TGTGCCAGCAAGGAGACGGCTGGCTACACCTTC
TRBV12-3/TRBV12-4	TRBJ2-1	TRBD1	few	CASSHSGQGANEQFF	TGTGCCAGCAGTCATTCCGGCCAGGGGGCCAATGAGCAGTTCTTC
TRBV2	TRBJ2-3	.	few	CASRRGPEDTQYF	TGTGCCAGCAGAAGAGGACCCGAAGATACGCAGTATTTT
TRBV7-9	TRBJ2-7	TRBD1	.	CASSLAGQGRHEQYF	TGTGCCAGCAGCTTAGCGGGACAGGGGAGGCACGAGCAGTACTTC
TRBV7-9	TRBJ1-1	.	.	CASSLGPSRNTEAFF	TGTGCCAGCAGCTTAGGACCCTCGAGGAACACTGAAGCTTTCTTT
TRBV29-1	TRBJ2-7	TRBD2	.	CSVEGGSREFPYEQYF	TGCAGCGTTGAAGGGGGGTCGCGGGAGTTCCCCTACGAGCAGTACTTC
TRBV2	TRBJ2-7	.	few	CATTRTNREQYF	TGTGCCACTACACGGACTAACCGCGAGCAGTACTTC
TRBV3-1	TRBJ1-1	.	many	CASGIPGEVSEAFF	TGTGCCAGCGGTATTCCAGGGGAAGTATCTGAAGCTTTCTTT
TRBV5-4	TRBJ2-5	.	few	CASSQGGATETQYF	TGTGCCAGCAGTCAAGGGGGGGCCACGGAGACCCAGTACTTC
TRBV12-3/TRBV12-4	TRBJ1-2	.	.	CASSLGGSYLYGYTF	TGTGCCAGCAGTCTAGGCGGCAGCTACCTCTATGGCTACACCTTC
TRBV20-1	TRBJ2-1	TRBD2	many	CSARLAVKDNEQFF	TGCAGTGCCCGACTAGCGGTCAAGGACAATGAGCAGTTCTTC
TRBV18	TRBJ1-1	.	few	CASSPGAGTQAFF	TGTGCCAGCTCACCCGGGGCGGGGACTCAAGCTTTCTTT
TRBV5-4	TRBJ2-4	.	.	CASSGEAKNIQYF	TGTGCCAGCAGCGGCGAAGCCAAAAACATTCAGTACTTC
TRBV9	TRBJ1-6	.	few	CASTIRGDRDSPLHF	TGTGCCAGCACCATACGCGGGGACCGGGATTCACCCCTCCACTTT
TRBV29-1	TRBJ2-5	TRBD1	few	CSGYRGRETQYF	TGCAGCGGCTACAGGGGGCGAGAGACCCAGTACTTC
TRBV3-1	TRBJ1-6	.	.	CASSQSGSDSPLHF	TGTGCCAGCAGCCAGTCAGGGAGTGATTCACCCCTCCACTTT
TRBV5-1	TRBJ2-5	.	.	CASSLGASQETQYF	TGCGCCAGCAGCTTGGGGGCGAGCCAAGAGACCCAGTACTTC
TRBV28	TRBJ2-2	.	few	CASKQGGTGELFF	TGTGCCAGCAAACAGGGGGGGACCGGGGAGCTGTTTTTT
TRBV7-9	TRBJ2-3	TRBD2	.	CASSYRTSGRGGDTQYF	TGTGCCAGCAGCTACCGGACTAGCGGGAGAGGGGGAGATACGCAGTATTTT
TRBV2	TRBJ1-6	.	many	CARRVPNSPLHF	TGTGCCAGGAGGGTCCCCAATTCACCCCTCCACTTT
TRBV5-1	TRBJ2-2	.	many	CASSQRVTNTGELFF	TGCGCCAGCAGTCAGCGGGTAACGAACACCGGGGAGCTGTTTTTT
TRBV9	TRBJ1-5	.	.	CASSVGGSGQPQHF	TGTGCCAGCAGCGTAGGGGGAAGCGGTCAGCCCCAGCATTTT
TRBV18	TRBJ2-5	.	medium-sized	CASSPRQDGGSTGLF	TGTGCCAGCTCACCACGTCAGGACGGGGGAAGCACTGGGCTATTC
TRBV11-3	TRBJ2-1	.	many	CASSPTGGAYNEQFF	TGTGCCAGCAGCCCGACGGGGGGCGCCTACAATGAGCAGTTCTTC
TRBV29-1	TRBJ2-7	TRBD2	many	CSVVGLAGNRYEQYF	TGCAGCGTTGTGGGACTAGCGGGAAATCGGTACGAGCAGTACTTC
TRBV4-1	TRBJ2-7	.	few	CASSLPGTNYEQYF	TGCGCCAGCAGCCTACCCGGGACAAATTACGAGCAGTACTTC
TRBV29-1	TRBJ1-2	TRBD1	.	CSVGEGQNYGYTF	TGCAGCGTTGGAGAGGGACAGAACTATGGCTACACCTTC
TRBV12-5	TRBJ1-1	.	few	CASQSWNRGGRAFF	TGTGCTAGTCAATCTTGGAATCGGGGAGGGCGAGCTTTCTTT
TRBV7-2	TRBJ2-2	.	.	CASSPHQAGELFF	TGTGCCAGCAGCCCTCACCAGGCCGGGGAGCTGTTTTTT
TRBV5-4	TRBJ1-4	.	many	CASSLASDSPSNEKLFF	TGTGCCAGCAGCTTGGCGTCCGATTCTCCGTCTAATGAAAAACTGTTTTTT
TRBV9	TRBJ2-2	TRBD2	.	CASSEQASGSTGELFF	TGTGCCAGCAGCGAGCAAGCTAGCGGGAGCACCGGGGAGCTGTTTTTT
TRBV7-9	TRBJ1-1	.	few	CASSLVVEAFF	TGTGCCAGCAGCTTAGTCGTTGAAGCTTTCTTT
TRBV9	TRBJ2-1	TRBD2	few	CASSPRGAGGPGYNEQFF	TGTGCCAGCAGCCCCCGAGGAGCGGGGGGGCCTGGCTACAATGAGCAGTTCTTC
TRBV28	TRBJ1-2	TRBD1	.	CASGLPGQGWGYTF	TGTGCCAGCGGACTACCGGGACAGGGCTGGGGCTACACCTTC
TRBV9	TRBJ2-1	.	many	CASSATRYNEQFF	TGTGCCAGCAGTGCGACAAGGTACAATGAGCAGTTCTTC
TRBV28	TRBJ2-5	.	few	CASTSPPQIQYF	TGTGCCAGCACCTCCCCCCCCCAGATCCAGTACTTC
TRBV4-1	TRBJ2-7	.	many	CASSQGLARTYEQYF	TGCGCCAGCAGCCAAGGCTTAGCTCGTACCTACGAGCAGTACTTC